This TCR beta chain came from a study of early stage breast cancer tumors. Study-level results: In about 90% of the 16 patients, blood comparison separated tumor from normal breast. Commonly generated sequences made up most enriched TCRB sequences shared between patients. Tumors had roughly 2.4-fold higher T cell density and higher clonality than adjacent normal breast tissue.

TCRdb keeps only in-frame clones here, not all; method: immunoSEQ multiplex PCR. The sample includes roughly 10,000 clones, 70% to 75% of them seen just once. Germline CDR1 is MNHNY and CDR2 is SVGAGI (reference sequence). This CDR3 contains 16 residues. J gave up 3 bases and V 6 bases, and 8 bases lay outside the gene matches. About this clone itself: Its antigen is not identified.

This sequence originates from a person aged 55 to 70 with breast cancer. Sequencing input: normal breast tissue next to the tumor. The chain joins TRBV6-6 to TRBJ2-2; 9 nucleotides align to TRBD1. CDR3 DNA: TGTGCCAGCAGGCTCGGGGGGACAGGGTACACCGGGGAGCTGTTTTTT. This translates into CASRLGGTGYTGELFF.